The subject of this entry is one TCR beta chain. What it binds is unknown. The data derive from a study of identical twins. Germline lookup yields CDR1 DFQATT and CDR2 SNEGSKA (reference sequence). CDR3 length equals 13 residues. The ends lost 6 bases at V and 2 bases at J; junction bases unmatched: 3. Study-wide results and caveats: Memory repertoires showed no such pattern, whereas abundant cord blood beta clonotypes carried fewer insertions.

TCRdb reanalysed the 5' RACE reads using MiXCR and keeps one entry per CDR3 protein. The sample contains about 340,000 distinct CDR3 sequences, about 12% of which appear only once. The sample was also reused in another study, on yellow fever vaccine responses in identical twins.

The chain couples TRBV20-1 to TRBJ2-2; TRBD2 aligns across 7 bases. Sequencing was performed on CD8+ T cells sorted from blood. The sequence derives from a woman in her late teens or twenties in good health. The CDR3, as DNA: TGCAGTGCAAGGACTAGAAACACCGGGGAGCTGTTTTTT. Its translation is CSARTRNTGELFF.